The clone carrying this TCR beta chain was seen repeatedly, ten times or more. The antigen is unknown. This record comes from a study of blood T cells in healthy people across ages. General study points: Naive T cell percentage strongly correlated with TCR beta diversity. Not knowing donor CMV status may have confounded expanded clonotype changes.

Through a sample-barcoded 5' primer and a J-beta primer mix, a second PCR was run for roughly 7 to 12 cycles. CDR3-containing paired-end reads numbering at least 2.5 million came from each sample. MiXCR, applied by TCRdb to the 5' RACE reads, yields one record per CDR3 protein. The data show some 1.7 million distinct CDR3 sequences, about 30% seen once. J lost 0 bases, V lost 5 bases, and 5 bases had no gene match. Per germline, CDR1 SGHAT and CDR2 FQNNGV. The CDR3 consists of 15 residues. Sequencing was carried out using blood. The clonotype originates from a woman aged 25 to 39 in good health. V gene TRBV11-2 combines with J gene TRBJ2-7; 9 bases match TRBD1. The CDR3 DNA reads TGTGCCAGCAGCCCGGGACAGGGTGACTCCTACGAGCAGTACTTC. It specifies CASSPGQGDSYEQYF.